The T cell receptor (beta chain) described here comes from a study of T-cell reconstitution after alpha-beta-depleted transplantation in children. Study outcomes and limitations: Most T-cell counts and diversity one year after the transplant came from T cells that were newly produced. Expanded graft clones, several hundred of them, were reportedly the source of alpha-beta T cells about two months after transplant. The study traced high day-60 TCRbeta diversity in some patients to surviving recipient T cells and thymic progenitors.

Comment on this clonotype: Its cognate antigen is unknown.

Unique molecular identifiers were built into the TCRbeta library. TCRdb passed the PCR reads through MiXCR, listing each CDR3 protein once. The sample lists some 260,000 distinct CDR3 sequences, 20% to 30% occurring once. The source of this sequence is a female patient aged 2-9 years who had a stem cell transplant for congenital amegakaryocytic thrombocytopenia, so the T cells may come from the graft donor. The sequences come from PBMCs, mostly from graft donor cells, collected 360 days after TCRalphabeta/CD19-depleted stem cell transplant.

The CDR3 DNA is TGTGCCACCAGTGATCCCACAGGTTTTCACACAGATACGCAGTATTTT. Its translation is CATSDPTGFHTDTQYF. V usage is TRBV24-1 and J usage is TRBJ2-3, with D perhaps matching TRBD1 (5 bases). Between the trimmed V and J ends, which lost 3 bases and 2 bases, there was a span of 14 bases. CDR3 size: 16 residues. CDR1 is KGHDR, CDR2 SFDVKD, per germline.